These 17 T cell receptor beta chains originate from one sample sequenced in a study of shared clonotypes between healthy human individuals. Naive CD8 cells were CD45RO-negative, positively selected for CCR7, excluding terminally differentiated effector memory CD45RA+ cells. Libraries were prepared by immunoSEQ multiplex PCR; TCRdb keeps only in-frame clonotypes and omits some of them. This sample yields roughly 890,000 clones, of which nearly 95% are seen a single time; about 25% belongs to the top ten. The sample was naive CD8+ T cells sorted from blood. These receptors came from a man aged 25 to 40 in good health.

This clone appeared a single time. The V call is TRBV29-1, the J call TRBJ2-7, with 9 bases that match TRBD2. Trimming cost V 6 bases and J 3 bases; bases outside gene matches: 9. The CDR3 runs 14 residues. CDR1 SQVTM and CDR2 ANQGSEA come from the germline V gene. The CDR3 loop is CSVGRTSESYEQYF. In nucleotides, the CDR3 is TGCAGCGTCGGAAGGACTAGCGAAAGCTACGAGCAGTACTTC.

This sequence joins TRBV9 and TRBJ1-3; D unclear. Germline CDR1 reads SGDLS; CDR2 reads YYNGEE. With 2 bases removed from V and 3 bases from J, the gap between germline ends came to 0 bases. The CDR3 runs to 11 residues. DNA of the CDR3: TGTGCCAGCAGCGTTGGAAACACCATATATTTT. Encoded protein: CASSVGNTIYF.

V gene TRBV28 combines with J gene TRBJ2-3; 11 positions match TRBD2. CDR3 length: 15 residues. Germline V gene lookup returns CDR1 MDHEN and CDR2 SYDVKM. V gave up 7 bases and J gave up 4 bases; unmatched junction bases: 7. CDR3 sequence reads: CASNPTSGIPDTQYF. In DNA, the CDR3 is TGTGCCAGCAACCCGACTAGCGGGATTCCAGATACGCAGTATTTT. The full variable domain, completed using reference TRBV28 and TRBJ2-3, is DVKVTQSSRYLVKRTGEKVFLECVQDMDHENMFWYRQDPGLGLRLIYFSYDVKMKEKGDIPEGYSVSREKKERFSLILESASTNQTSMYLCASNPTSGIPDTQYFGPGTRLTVL.

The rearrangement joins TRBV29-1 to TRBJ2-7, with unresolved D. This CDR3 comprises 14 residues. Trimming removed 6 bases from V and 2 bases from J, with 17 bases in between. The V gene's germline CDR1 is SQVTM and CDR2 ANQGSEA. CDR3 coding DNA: TGCAGCGTAGAGGCCGCGACGGAAACCTACGAGCAGTACTTC. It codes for CSVEAATETYEQYF.

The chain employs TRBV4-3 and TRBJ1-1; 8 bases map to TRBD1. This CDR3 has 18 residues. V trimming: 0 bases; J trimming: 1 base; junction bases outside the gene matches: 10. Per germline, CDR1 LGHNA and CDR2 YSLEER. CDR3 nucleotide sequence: TGCGCCAGCAGCCAAGATTTTGGACAGGGAGGTGGGAACACTGAAGCTTTCTTT. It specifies CASSQDFGQGGGNTEAFF.

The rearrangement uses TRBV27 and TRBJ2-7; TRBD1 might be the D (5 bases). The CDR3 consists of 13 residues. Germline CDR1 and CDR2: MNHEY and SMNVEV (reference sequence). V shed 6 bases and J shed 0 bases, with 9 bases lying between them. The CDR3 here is CASSVTVSYEQYF. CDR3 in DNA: TGTGCCAGCAGCGTGACAGTCTCCTACGAGCAGTACTTC.

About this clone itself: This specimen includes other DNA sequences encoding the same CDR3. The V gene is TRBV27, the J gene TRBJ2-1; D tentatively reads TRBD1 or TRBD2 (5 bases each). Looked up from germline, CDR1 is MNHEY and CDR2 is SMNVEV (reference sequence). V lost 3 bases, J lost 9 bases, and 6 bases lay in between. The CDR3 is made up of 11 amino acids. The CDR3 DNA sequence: TGTGCCAGCAGTTTTGGGGGTGAGCAGTTCTTC. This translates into CASSFGGEQFF.

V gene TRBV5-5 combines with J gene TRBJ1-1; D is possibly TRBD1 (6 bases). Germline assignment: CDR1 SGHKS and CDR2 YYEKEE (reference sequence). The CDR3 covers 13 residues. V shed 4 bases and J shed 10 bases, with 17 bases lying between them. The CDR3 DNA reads TGTGCCAGCAGCCTAGGCGGGGGCATCGCAGCTTTCTTT. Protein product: CASSLGGGIAAFF. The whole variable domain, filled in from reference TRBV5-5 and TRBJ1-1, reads DAGVTQSPTHLIKTRGQQVTLRCSPISGHKSVSWYQQVLGQGPQFIFQYYEKEERGRGNFPDRFSARQFPNYSSELNVNALLLGDSALYLCASSLGGGIAAFFGQGTRLTVV.

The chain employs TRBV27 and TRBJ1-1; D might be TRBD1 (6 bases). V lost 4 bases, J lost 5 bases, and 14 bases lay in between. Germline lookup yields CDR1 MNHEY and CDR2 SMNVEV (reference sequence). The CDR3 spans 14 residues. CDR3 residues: CASSSQGRVTEAFF. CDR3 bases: TGTGCCAGCAGTTCACAGGGTAGGGTAACTGAAGCTTTCTTT.

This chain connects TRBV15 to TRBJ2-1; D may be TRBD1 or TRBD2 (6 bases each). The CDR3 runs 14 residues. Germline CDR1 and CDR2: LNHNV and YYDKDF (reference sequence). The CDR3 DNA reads TGTTCCGCCGGGGGCGGGACGAGGGACAATGAGCAGTTCTTC. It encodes CSAGGGTRDNEQFF.

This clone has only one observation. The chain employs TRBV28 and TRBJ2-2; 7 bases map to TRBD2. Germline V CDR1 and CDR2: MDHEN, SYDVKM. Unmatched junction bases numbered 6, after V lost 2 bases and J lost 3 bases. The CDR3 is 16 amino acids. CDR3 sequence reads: CASSLRVGGYTGELFF. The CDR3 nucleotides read TGTGCCAGCAGTTTAAGGGTCGGGGGGTACACCGGGGAGCTGTTTTTT.

The CDR3 bases are TGTGCCAGCAGTTTCGGGGGGGCGACATCAACTGAAGCTTTCTTT. The encoded protein is CASSFGGATSTEAFF. V usage is TRBV27 and J usage is TRBJ1-1, with D possibly matching TRBD1 (6 bases). The CDR3 is 15 amino acids. V lost 3 bases to trimming and J lost 5 bases, with 16 bases between them. The germline CDR1 and CDR2 sequences are MNHEY and SMNVEV (reference sequence).

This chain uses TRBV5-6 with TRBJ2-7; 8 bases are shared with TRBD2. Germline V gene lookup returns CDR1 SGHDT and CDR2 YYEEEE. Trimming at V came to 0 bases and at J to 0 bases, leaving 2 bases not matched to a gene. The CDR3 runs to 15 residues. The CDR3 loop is CASSLAAGVSYEQYF. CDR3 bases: TGTGCCAGCAGCTTGGCAGCGGGGGTCTCCTACGAGCAGTACTTC.

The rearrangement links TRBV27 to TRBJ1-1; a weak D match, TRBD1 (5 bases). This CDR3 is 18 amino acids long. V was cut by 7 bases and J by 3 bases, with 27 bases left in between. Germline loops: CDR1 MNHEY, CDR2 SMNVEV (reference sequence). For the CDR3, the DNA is TGTGCCAGCAAGTTATCGGGGACCGGGACCCGGTGGGACACTGAAGCTTTCTTT. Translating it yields CASKLSGTGTRWDTEAFF.

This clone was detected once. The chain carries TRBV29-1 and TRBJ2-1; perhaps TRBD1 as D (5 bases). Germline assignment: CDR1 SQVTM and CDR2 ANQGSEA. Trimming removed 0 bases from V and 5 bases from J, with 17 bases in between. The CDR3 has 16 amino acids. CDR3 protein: CSVEDPLEGEDNEQFF. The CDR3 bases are TGCAGCGTTGAAGACCCTCTTGAAGGGGAAGACAATGAGCAGTTCTTC.

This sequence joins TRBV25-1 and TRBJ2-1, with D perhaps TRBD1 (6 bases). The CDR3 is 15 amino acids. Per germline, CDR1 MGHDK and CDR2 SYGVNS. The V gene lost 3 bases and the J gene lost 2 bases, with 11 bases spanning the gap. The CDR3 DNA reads TGTGCCAGCAGTGAGGACAGCTCAACCTACAATGAGCAGTTCTTC. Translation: CASSEDSSTYNEQFF. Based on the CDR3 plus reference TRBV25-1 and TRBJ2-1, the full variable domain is EADIYQTPRYLVIGTGKKITLECSQTMGHDKMYWYQQDPGMELHLIHYSYGVNSTEKGDLSSESTVSRIRTEHFPLTLESARPSHTSQYLCASSEDSSTYNEQFFGPGTRLTVL.

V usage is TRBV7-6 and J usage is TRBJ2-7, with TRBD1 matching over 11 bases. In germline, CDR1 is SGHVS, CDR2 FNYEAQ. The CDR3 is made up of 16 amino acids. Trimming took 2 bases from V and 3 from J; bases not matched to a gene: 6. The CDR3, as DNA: TGTGCCAGCAGCTTAAGGGACGGGACAGGGGGCTACGAGCAGTACTTC. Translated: CASSLRDGTGGYEQYF.